This T cell receptor beta chain emerged from a study of OX40 agonist ivuxolimab in advanced cancers. The overall study: Patients took ivuxolimab, an agonistic anti-OX40 (CD134) antibody. Patient treatment consisted of intravenous ivuxolimab administration every 2 weeks at 0.01 to 10 mg/kg. With a range of about 23 to 85, age averaged approximately 55 years, and roughly 80% were male.

Regarding the study as a whole: Average numbers of expanded clones were greater in CD8+ T cells than in CD4+.

In regard to this clone: The target antigen is unknown.

V lost 4 bases to trimming and J lost 0 bases, with 7 bases between them. CDR1 MNHEY and CDR2 SMNVEV come from the germline V gene (reference sequence). This CDR3 spans 13 amino acids. Some clones are missing from TCRdb's copy, which holds only in-frame ones; the method was immunoSEQ multiplex PCR. Among about 27,000 clones, around nine tenths were seen once, and the ten largest hold 22%. J is TRBJ2-7 and V is TRBV27; either TRBD1 or TRBD2 may fit D (5 bases each). This material consisted of CD4+ or CD8+ T cells sorted from blood, taken in a trial of the OX40 agonist ivuxolimab. This clonotype was sampled from an adult with an advanced solid tumor such as melanoma, head and neck, liver or kidney cancer. The CDR3 spells CASSSGTSYEQYF. DNA for the CDR3: TGTGCCAGCAGTTCCGGGACCTCCTACGAGCAGTACTTC.